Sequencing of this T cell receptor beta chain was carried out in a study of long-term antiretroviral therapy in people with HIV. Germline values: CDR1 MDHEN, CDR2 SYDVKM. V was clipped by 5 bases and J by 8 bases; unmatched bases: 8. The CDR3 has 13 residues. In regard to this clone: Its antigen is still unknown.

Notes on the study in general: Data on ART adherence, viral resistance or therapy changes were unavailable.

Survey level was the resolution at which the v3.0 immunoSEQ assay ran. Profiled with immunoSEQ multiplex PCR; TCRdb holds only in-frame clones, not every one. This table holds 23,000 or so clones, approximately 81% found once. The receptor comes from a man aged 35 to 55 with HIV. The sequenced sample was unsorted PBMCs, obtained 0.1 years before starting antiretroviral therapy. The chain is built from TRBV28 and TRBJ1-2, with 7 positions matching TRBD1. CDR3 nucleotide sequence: TGTGCCAGCAGTCCCCAGACAGGGTGGGGCTACACCTTC. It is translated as CASSPQTGWGYTF.